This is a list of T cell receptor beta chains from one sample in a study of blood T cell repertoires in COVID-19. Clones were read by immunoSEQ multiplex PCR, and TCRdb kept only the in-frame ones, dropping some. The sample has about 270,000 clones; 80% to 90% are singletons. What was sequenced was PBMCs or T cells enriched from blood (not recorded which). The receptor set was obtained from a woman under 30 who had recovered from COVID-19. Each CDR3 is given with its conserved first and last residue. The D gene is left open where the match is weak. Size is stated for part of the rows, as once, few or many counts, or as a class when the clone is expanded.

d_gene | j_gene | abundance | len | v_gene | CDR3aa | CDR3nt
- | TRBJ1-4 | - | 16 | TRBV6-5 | CASSYSMAGGPEKLFF | TGTGCCAGCAGTTACTCGATGGCCGGGGGACCAGAAAAACTGTTTTTT
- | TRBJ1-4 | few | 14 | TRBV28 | CASSAGGNDEKLFF | TGTGCCAGCAGCGCGGGAGGAAACGATGAAAAACTGTTTTTT
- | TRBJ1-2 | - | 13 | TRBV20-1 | CSASLTGEDGYTF | TGCAGTGCTAGTTTGACGGGAGAGGATGGCTACACCTTC
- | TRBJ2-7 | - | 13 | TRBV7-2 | CASSLKQGYEQYF | TGTGCCAGCAGCTTGAAACAGGGTTATGAGCAGTACTTC
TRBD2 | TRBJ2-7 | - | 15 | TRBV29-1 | CSVRTSGVGVDEQYF | TGCAGCGTCCGGACTAGCGGGGTTGGCGTAGACGAGCAGTACTTC
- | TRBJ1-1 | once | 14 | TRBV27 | CASNRQGRNTEAFF | TGTGCCAGCAACCGCCAGGGAAGGAACACTGAAGCTTTCTTT
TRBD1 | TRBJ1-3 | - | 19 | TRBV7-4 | CASIWPDRGLPGSGNTIYF | TGTGCCAGCATCTGGCCCGACAGGGGGCTACCGGGCTCTGGAAACACCATATATTTT
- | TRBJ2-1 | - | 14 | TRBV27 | CASSLYGGYNEQFF | TGTGCCAGCAGTTTATACGGGGGCTACAATGAGCAGTTCTTC
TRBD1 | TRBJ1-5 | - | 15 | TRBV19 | CASNPLTGSNQPQHF | TGTGCCAGTAACCCACTGACAGGGAGCAATCAGCCCCAGCATTTT
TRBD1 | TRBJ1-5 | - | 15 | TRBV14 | CASSQQGVGNQPQHF | TGTGCCAGCAGCCAACAGGGGGTAGGCAATCAGCCCCAGCATTTT
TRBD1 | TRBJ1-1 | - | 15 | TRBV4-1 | CASSQRQGMNTEAFF | TGCGCCAGCAGCCAGAGACAGGGAATGAACACTGAAGCTTTCTTT
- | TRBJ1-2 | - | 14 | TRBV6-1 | CASSEVTGWDGYTF | TGTGCCAGCAGTGAAGTTACAGGGTGGGATGGCTACACCTTC
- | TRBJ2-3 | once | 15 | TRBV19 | CASSIGGLGTDTQYF | TGTGCCAGTAGTATAGGCGGGCTGGGAACAGATACGCAGTATTTT
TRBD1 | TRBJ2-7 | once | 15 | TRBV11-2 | CASSSRDRGVGRQYF | TGTGCCAGCAGCTCCCGGGACAGGGGGGTTGGCCGGCAGTACTTC
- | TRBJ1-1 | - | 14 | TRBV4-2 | CASSQNTENTEAFF | TGTGCCAGCAGCCAAAACACAGAGAACACTGAAGCTTTCTTT
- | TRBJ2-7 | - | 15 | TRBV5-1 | CASSLGAGDSYEQYF | TGCGCCAGCAGCTTGGGGGCAGGGGACTCCTACGAGCAGTACTTC
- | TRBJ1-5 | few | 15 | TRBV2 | CASSVSAGSNQPQHF | TGTGCCAGCAGTGTTTCGGCAGGGTCGAATCAGCCCCAGCATTTT
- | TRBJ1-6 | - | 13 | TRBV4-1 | CASSQQGGSPLHF | TGCGCCAGCAGCCAGCAGGGTGGGTCACCCCTCCACTTT
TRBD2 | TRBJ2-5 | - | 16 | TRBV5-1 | CASSVPGLAAQETQYF | TGCGCCAGCAGCGTCCCGGGACTAGCGGCACAAGAGACCCAGTACTTC
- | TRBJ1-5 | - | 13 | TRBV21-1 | CASSTTGNQPQHF | TGTGCCAGCAGCACCACGGGCAATCAGCCCCAGCATTTT
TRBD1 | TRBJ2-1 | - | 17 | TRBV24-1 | CATSDAGTGDSYNEQFF | TGTGCCACCAGTGACGCCGGGACAGGGGACTCCTACAATGAGCAGTTCTTC
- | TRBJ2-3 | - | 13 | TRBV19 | CASSIDRGDTQYF | TGTGCCAGTAGTATAGATCGAGGAGATACGCAGTATTTT
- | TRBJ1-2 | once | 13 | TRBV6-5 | CASSPEGGYGYTF | TGTGCCAGCAGCCCCGAAGGAGGTTATGGCTACACCTTC
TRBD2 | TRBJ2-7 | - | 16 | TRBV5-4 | CASSLPTSGGGNEQYF | TGTGCCAGCAGCTTGCCGACTAGCGGGGGAGGGAACGAGCAGTACTTC
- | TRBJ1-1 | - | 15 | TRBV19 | CASMGDLNKNTEAFF | TGTGCCAGTATGGGAGACTTGAACAAGAACACTGAAGCTTTCTTT
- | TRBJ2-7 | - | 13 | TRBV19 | CASSIQGGYEQYF | TGTGCCAGTAGTATACAAGGAGGGTACGAGCAGTACTTC
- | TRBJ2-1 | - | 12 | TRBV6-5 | CASISLYNEQFF | TGTGCCAGCATTAGCCTATACAATGAGCAGTTCTTC
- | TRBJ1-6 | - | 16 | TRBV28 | CASSPVTQSYNSPLHF | TGTGCCAGCAGTCCGGTAACCCAATCCTATAATTCACCCCTCCACTTT
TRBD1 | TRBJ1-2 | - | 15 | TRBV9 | CASSSPQGEYYGYTF | TGTGCCAGCAGTTCACCACAGGGGGAATACTATGGCTACACCTTC
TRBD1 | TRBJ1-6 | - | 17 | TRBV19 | CASSWGKPGQGVSPLHF | TGTGCCAGTAGTTGGGGTAAACCGGGACAGGGTGTATCACCCCTCCACTTT
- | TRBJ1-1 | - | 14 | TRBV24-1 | CASQSSLGAAEAFF | TGTGCCTCTCAAAGTTCTTTGGGGGCCGCTGAAGCTTTCTTT
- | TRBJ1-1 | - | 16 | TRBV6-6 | CASSRAEGGAGTEAFF | TGTGCCAGCAGTAGGGCTGAGGGGGGGGCGGGCACTGAAGCTTTCTTT
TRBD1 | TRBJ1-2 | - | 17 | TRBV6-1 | CASRETGGSTTLYGYTF | TGTGCCAGCAGAGAAACAGGGGGTTCTACTACCCTCTATGGCTACACCTTC
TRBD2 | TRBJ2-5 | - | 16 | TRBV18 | CASSPPGLTIQETQYF | TGTGCCAGCTCACCCCCGGGACTAACTATCCAAGAGACCCAGTACTTC
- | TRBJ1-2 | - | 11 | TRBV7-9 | CASSLSMGYTF | TGTGCCAGCAGCTTGAGCATGGGCTACACCTTC
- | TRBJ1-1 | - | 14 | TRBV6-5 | CASSPRGGNTEAFF | TGTGCCAGCAGTCCAAGGGGAGGAAACACTGAAGCTTTCTTT
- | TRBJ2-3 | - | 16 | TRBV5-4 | CASSLAVSRGTDTQYF | TGTGCCAGCAGCTTGGCCGTAAGCAGGGGCACAGATACGCAGTATTTT
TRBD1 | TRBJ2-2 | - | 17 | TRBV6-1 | CASSELERQGFTGELFF | TGTGCCAGCAGTGAACTTGAGAGACAGGGCTTCACCGGGGAGCTGTTTTTT
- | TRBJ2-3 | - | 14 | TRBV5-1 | CASRLTGGTDTQYF | TGCGCCAGCAGACTCACGGGAGGCACAGATACGCAGTATTTT
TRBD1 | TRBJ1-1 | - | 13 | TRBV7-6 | CASSLDRGGKAFF | TGTGCCAGCAGCTTGGACAGGGGAGGTAAAGCTTTCTTT
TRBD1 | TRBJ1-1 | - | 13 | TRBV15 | CATKGQGATEAFF | TGTGCCACCAAGGGACAGGGGGCAACTGAAGCTTTCTTT
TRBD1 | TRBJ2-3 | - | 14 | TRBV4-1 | CASSGTGNPDTQYF | TGCGCCAGCAGCGGGACAGGGAACCCAGATACGCAGTATTTT
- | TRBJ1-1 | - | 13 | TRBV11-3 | CASSLEVGTEAFF | TGTGCCAGCAGCTTAGAGGTCGGGACTGAAGCTTTCTTT
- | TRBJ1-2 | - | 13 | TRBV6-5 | CASEPDIRNGYTF | TGTGCCAGCGAACCGGACATAAGGAATGGCTACACCTTC
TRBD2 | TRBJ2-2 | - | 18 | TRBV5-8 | CASSFGGGAVRNTGELFF | TGTGCCAGCAGCTTCGGCGGGGGGGCAGTAAGGAACACCGGGGAGCTGTTTTTT
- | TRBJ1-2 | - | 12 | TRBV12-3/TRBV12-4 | CASSPDSYGYTF | TGTGCCAGCAGTCCAGACAGCTATGGCTACACCTTC
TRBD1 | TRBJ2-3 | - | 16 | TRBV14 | CASSVQTGGGRGTQYF | TGTGCCAGCAGCGTACAGACAGGGGGAGGACGCGGTACGCAGTATTTT
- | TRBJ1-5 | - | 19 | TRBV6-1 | CASSEVLGEGFFGNQPQHF | TGTGCCAGCAGTGAAGTTTTAGGGGAAGGTTTCTTTGGCAATCAGCCCCAGCATTTT
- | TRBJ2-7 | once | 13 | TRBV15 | CATPPGHTYEQYF | TGTGCCACCCCCCCAGGTCACACCTACGAGCAGTACTTC
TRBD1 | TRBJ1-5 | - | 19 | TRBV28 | CASSRRDRGRWVGNQPQHF | TGTGCCAGCAGCCGGAGGGACAGGGGGCGCTGGGTAGGAAATCAGCCCCAGCATTTT
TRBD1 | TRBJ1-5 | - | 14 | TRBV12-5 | CASGRDRGNQPQHF | TGTGCTAGTGGTAGAGACAGGGGCAATCAGCCCCAGCATTTT
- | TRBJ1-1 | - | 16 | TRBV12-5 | CASGTGAGGRNTEAFF | TGTGCTAGTGGAACTGGGGCGGGGGGCAGGAACACTGAAGCTTTCTTT
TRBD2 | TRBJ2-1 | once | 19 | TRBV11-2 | CASSSDMTSGYSSYNEQFF | TGTGCCAGCAGCTCCGATATGACTAGCGGTTATAGCTCCTACAATGAGCAGTTCTTC
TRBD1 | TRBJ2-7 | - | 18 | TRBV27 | CASFPFGTGTTSSYEQYF | TGTGCCAGCTTCCCGTTTGGGACAGGGACCACCAGCTCCTACGAGCAGTACTTC